These 13 T cell receptor beta chains were sequenced from one sample in a study of metastatic and nonmetastatic thyroid tumors. TCRdb redid the clone calls on the PCR reads using MiXCR. The sample records around 31,000 clones, under 25% being singletons. Treatment of any kind had been given to no patient before thyroid surgery. Material: tumor tissue. These TCRs come from a male donor with papillary thyroid cancer or a benign thyroid nodule (not recorded which). Some clones in this sample may be carry-over from other donors' samples.

This clone came up many times. V and J are TRBV5-1 and TRBJ2-1; TRBD1 matches at 7 bases. CDR3 length equals 12 residues. Germline values: CDR1 SGHRS, CDR2 YFSETQ. The J segment lost 4 bases and the V segment lost 9 bases, leaving 4 bases of the junction unmatched. In DNA form, the CDR3 reads TGCGCCACCCGGGACAGTTACAATGAGCAGTTCTTC. This gives the protein CATRDSYNEQFF. The full variable domain, its missing parts supplied by reference TRBV5-1 and TRBJ2-1, is KAGVTQTPRYLIKTRGQQVTLSCSPISGHRSVSWYQQTPGQGLQFLFEYFSETQRNKGNFPGRFSGRQFSNSRSEMNVSTLELGDSALYLCATRDSYNEQFFGPGTRLTVL.

This clone has a count of ten or more. The chain couples TRBV7-9 to TRBJ2-1; 10 bases line up with TRBD1. The CDR3 runs to 13 residues. Trimming took 6 bases from V and 10 from J; bases not matched to a gene: 6. Germline values: CDR1 SEHNR, CDR2 FQNEAQ (reference sequence). The CDR3: CASSPTGGGEQFF. CDR3 in DNA: TGTGCCAGCAGTCCGACAGGGGGCGGAGAGCAGTTCTTC.

This clone turned up a few times. The conserved final phenylalanine or tryptophan is absent from the CDR3, which likely points to a read error. V is TRBV6-2 or TRBV6-3 and J is TRBJ2-1, with D possibly TRBD2 on 6 matching bases. Germline V lookup: CDR1 MNHEY, CDR2 SVGEGT. The CDR3 loop spans 12 amino acids. Trimming pared 4 bases from V and 8 bases from J, leaving 9 bases between. The CDR3 DNA sequence: TGTGCCAGCAGTTTCCAGCGGGATGAGCAGTTCCTC. It codes for CASSFQRDEQFL.

This clone was seen at least ten times. This chain links TRBV6-2 or TRBV6-3 with TRBJ2-4; TRBD1 matches 9 bases. Germline assignment: CDR1 MNHEY and CDR2 SVGEGT. The CDR3 has 16 residues. J was trimmed by 3 bases and V by 0 bases; bases with no gene match: 3. The CDR3 reads CASSYSTGGDKNIQYF. The CDR3 bases are TGTGCCAGCAGTTACTCGACAGGGGGGGACAAAAACATTCAGTACTTC.

This clone is medium-sized in the sample. This rearrangement joins TRBV6-1 to TRBJ2-1; 8 bases map to TRBD2. Germline V gives CDR1 MNHNS, CDR2 SASEGT. This CDR3 has 16 amino acids. V lost 6 bases to trimming and J lost 0 bases; unmatched junction nucleotides: 7. The CDR3 spells CASRYSGTSSYNEQFF. CDR3 coding DNA: TGTGCCAGCAGGTATAGCGGGACTAGCTCCTACAATGAGCAGTTCTTC.

Details on this clone: Germline is not matched at one junction end, which may reflect a read error. The chain combines TRBV11-2 with TRBJ2-1; no clear D gene. Germline loops: CDR1 SGHAT, CDR2 FQNNGV. The CDR3 consists of 18 residues. CDR3 sequence: CVSSLSGSAPILYNEQFF. The CDR3 DNA reads as TGTGTCAGCAGCTTAAGTGGCTCGGCGCCGATCCTCTACAATGAGCAGTTCTTC.

This clone was counted at least ten times. The chain combines TRBV24-1 with TRBJ2-3; 8 bases are shared with TRBD1. There are 14 residues in the CDR3. CDR1 KGHDR and CDR2 SFDVKD come from the germline V gene. V trimming: 10 bases; J trimming: 4 bases; junction bases outside the gene matches: 9. The CDR3 loop is CATAGRGPSDTQYF. The CDR3 DNA follows: TGTGCCACAGCTGGCAGGGGGCCTTCAGATACGCAGTATTTT.

In this sample, this clone turned up many times. The V gene is TRBV20-1, the J gene TRBJ2-4; tentatively, D is TRBD1 or TRBD2 (5 bases each). V was cut by 5 bases and J by 7 bases, with 15 bases left in between. Germline V CDR1 and CDR2: DFQATT, SNEGSKA (reference sequence). The CDR3 totals 13 residues. The CDR3 loop is CSAGGPRGNIQYF. The CDR3, as DNA: TGCAGTGCTGGGGGACCCCGAGGTAACATTCAGTACTTC.

This clone is judged medium-sized. The rearrangement links TRBV6-2 or TRBV6-3 to TRBJ2-7; tentatively, D is TRBD2 (5 bases). Germline lookup yields CDR1 MNHEY and CDR2 SVGEGT. The germline V and J ends were trimmed by 4 bases and 6 bases, with 16 bases remaining between them. The CDR3 totals 14 residues. The CDR3 DNA reads TGTGCCAGCAGTTCCCCGACTAAAGTCGGCGAGCAGTACTTC. It specifies CASSSPTKVGEQYF.

This chain uses TRBV4-2 with TRBJ2-1; D could derive from TRBD1 or TRBD2 (6 bases each). Trimming removed 1 base at V and 7 bases at J, with 20 bases between. The CDR3 spans 17 residues. Germline V CDR1 and CDR2: LGHNA, YNFKEQ. CDR3 coding DNA: TGTGCCAGCAGCCAAGGAGGGGGGACTCCCTCTGAGAATGAGCAGTTCTTC. Translating gives CASSQGGGTPSENEQFF.

This clone was seen ten or more times. The V gene is TRBV18, the J gene TRBJ2-3; a possible D gene is TRBD1 (6 bases). This CDR3 has 15 amino acids. Germline CDR1 KGHSH, CDR2 LQKENI. V lost 0 bases and J lost 1, with 8 bases in between. The CDR3 spells CASSPPRQGTDTQYF. In DNA, the CDR3 is TGTGCCAGCTCACCACCGAGACAGGGCACAGATACGCAGTATTTT.

This clone was seen at least ten times. The gene calls are TRBV20-1 and TRBJ2-3; 12 bases match TRBD2. The CDR3 totals 17 residues. Per germline, CDR1 DFQATT and CDR2 SNEGSKA (reference sequence). V shed 5 bases and J 3 bases; nucleotides not matched to a gene: 12. The CDR3 protein is CSASLTSGRSATDTQYF. In DNA form, the CDR3 reads TGCAGTGCTTCCTTGACTAGCGGGAGATCCGCGACAGATACGCAGTATTTT.

This clone came up many times. V usage is TRBV27 and J usage is TRBJ2-1, with TRBD1 matching 7 bases. The V gene end was trimmed by 0 bases and the J gene end by 6 bases; junction bases not matched to a gene: 2. The CDR3 loop spans 14 amino acids. CDR1 and CDR2 (germline): MNHEY, SMNVEV (reference sequence). In nucleotides, the CDR3 is TGTGCCAGCAGTTTATCCGGGACAGTCAATGAGCAGTTCTTC. Amino acids: CASSLSGTVNEQFF.